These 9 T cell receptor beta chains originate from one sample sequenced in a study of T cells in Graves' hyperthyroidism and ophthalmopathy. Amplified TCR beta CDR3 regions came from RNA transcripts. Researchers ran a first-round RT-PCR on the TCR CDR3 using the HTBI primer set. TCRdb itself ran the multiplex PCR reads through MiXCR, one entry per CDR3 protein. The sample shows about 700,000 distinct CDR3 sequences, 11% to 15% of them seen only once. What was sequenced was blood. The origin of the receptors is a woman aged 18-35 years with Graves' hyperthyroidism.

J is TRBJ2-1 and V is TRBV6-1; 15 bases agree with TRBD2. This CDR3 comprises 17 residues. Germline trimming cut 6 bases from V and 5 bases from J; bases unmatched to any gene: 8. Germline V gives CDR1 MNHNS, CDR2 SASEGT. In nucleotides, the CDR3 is TGTGCCAGCAGACCGGGACTAGCGGGAGGTGCAGACAATGAGCAGTTCTTC. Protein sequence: CASRPGLAGGADNEQFF.

The CDR3 DNA reads as TGTGCCAGTACCCCCCGGCAGGGGCCTACCTACGAGCAGTACTTC. Amino acids: CASTPRQGPTYEQYF. J is TRBJ2-7 and V is TRBV19; D may be TRBD1 (6 bases). The CDR3 covers 15 residues. Germline assignment: CDR1 LNHDA and CDR2 SQIVND (reference sequence). The germline V and J ends were trimmed by 7 bases and 2 bases, with 18 bases remaining between them.

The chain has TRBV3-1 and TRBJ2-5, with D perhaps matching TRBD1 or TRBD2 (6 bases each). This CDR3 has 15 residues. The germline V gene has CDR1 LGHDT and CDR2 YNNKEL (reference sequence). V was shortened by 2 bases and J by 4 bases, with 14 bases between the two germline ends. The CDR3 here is CASSQTSGGIETQYF. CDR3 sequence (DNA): TGTGCCAGCAGCCAAACGTCCGGGGGCATAGAGACCCAGTACTTC.

CDR3 protein: CASSNPRGPGTGELFF. The DNA of the CDR3 is TGTGCCAGCAGTAATCCCAGGGGGCCGGGCACCGGGGAGCTGTTTTTT. This chain uses TRBV13 with TRBJ2-2; 8 bases align to TRBD1. The CDR3 runs to 16 residues. In germline, CDR1 is PRHDT, CDR2 FYEKMQ (reference sequence). Trimming cost V 6 bases and J 4 bases; bases outside gene matches: 10.

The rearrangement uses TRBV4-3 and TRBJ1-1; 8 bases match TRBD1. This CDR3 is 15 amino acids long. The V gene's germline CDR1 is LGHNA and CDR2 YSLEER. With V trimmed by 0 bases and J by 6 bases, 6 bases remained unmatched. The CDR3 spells CASSQDADRVPEAFF. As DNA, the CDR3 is TGCGCCAGCAGCCAAGATGCGGACAGGGTCCCTGAAGCTTTCTTT.

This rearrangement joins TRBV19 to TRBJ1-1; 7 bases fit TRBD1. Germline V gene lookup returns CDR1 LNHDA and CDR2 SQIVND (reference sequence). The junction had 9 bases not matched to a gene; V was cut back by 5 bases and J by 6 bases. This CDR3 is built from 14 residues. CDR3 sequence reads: CASSLQGGTPEAFF. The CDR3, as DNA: TGTGCCAGTAGTCTTCAGGGGGGAACCCCTGAAGCTTTCTTT.

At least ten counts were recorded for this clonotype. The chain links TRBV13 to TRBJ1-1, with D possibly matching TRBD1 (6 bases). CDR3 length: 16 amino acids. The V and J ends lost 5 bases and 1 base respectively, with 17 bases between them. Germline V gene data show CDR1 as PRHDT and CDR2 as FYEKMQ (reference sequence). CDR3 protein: CASSPYGQRRNTEAFF. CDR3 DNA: TGTGCCAGCAGCCCATACGGACAGCGTCGGAACACTGAAGCTTTCTTT.

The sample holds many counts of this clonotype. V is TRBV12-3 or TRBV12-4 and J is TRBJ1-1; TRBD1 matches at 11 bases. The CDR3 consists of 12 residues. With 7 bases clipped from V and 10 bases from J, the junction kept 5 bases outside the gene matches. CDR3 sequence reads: CASITGTGGAFF. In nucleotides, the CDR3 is TGTGCCAGCATCACCGGGACAGGGGGAGCTTTCTTT.

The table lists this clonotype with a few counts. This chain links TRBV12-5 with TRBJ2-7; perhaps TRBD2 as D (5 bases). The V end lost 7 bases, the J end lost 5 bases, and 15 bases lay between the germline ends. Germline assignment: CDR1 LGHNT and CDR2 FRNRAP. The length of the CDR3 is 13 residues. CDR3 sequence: CASAPPGVNEQYF. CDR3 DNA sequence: TGTGCTAGTGCCCCCCCCGGGGTGAACGAGCAGTACTTC. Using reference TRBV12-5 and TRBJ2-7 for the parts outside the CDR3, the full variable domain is DARVTQTPRHKVTEMGQEVTMRCQPILGHNTVFWYRQTMMQGLELLAYFRNRAPLDDSGMPKDRFSAEMPDATLATLKIQPSEPRDSAVYFCASAPPGVNEQYFGPGTRLTVT.